This T cell receptor (beta chain) was captured in a study of OX40 agonist ivuxolimab in advanced cancers. Background on the study: Those treated in dose escalation had hepatocellular carcinoma, melanoma, renal cell cancer or head and neck cancer.

The data were produced by immunoSEQ multiplex PCR, yet TCRdb's version contains in-frame clones alone and is incomplete. The sample has about 30,000 clones, roughly 74% seen once. J gave up 1 base and V 2 bases, and 6 bases lay outside the gene matches. There are 15 residues in the CDR3. CDR1 is SGHRS and CDR2 is YFSETQ in the germline V gene. The TCR sequence derives from an adult with an advanced solid tumor such as melanoma, head and neck, liver or kidney cancer. The source material was CD4+ or CD8+ T cells sorted from blood, sampled in a trial of the OX40 agonist ivuxolimab. V usage is TRBV5-1 and J usage is TRBJ2-7; 7 bases fit TRBD1. CDR3 bases: TGCGCCAGCAGCTTATTCCCGGGACAGTCCTACGAGCAGTACTTC. Amino acids: CASSLFPGQSYEQYF.